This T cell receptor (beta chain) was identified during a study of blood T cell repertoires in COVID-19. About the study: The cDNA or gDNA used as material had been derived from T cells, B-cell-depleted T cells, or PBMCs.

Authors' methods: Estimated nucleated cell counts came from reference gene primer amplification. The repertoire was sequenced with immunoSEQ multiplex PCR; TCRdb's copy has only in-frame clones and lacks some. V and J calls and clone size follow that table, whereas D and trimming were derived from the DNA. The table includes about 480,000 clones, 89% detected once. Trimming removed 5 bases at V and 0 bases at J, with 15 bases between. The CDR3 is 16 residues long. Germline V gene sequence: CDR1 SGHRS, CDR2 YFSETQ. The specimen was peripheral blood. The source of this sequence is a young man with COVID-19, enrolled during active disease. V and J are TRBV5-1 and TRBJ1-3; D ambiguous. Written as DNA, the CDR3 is TGCGCCAGCAGACGGGGTCCCCTCTACTCTGGAAACACCATATATTTT. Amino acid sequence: CASRRGPLYSGNTIYF.